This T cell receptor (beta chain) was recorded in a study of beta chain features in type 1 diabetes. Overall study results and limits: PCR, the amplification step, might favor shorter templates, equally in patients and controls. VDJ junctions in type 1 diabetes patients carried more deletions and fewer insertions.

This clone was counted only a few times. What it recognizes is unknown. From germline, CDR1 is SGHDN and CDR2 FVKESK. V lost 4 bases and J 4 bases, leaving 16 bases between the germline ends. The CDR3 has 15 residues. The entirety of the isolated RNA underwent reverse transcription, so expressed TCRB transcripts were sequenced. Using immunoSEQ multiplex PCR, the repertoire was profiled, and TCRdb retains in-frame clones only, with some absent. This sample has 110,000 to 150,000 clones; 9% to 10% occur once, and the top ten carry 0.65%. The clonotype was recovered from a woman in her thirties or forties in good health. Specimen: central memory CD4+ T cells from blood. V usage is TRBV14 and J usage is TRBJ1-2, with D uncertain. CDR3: CASSPKRTQIYGYTF. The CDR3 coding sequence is TGTGCCAGCAGCCCTAAAAGGACTCAGATCTATGGCTACACCTTC.